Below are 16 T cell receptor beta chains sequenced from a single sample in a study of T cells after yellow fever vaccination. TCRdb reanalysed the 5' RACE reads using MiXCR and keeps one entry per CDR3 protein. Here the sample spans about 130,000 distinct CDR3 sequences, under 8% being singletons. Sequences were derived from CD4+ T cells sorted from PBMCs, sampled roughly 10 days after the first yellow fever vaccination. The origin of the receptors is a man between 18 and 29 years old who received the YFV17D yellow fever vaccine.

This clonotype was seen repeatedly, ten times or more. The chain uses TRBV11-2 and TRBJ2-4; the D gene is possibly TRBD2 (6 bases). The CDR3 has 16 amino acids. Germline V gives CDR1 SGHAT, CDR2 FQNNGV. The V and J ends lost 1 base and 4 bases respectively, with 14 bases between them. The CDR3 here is CASSLVGGDWKNIQYF. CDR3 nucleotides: TGTGCCAGCAGCTTAGTAGGTGGGGACTGGAAAAACATTCAGTACTTC. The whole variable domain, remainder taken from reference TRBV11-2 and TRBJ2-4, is EAGVAQSPRYKIIEKRQSVAFWCNPISGHATLYWYQQILGQGPKLLIQFQNNGVVDDSQLPKDRFSAERLKGVDSTLKIQPAKLEDSAVYLCASSLVGGDWKNIQYFGAGTRLSVL.

The CDR3 spells CASSPSDRGPGANVLTF. The DNA for the CDR3 is TGTGCCAGCAGCCCGTCAGACAGGGGGCCTGGGGCCAACGTCCTGACTTTC. The chain joins TRBV7-6 to TRBJ2-6; 10 nucleotides agree with TRBD1. The CDR3 has 17 amino acids. Germline CDR1 is SGHVS and CDR2 is FNYEAQ. Germline trimming cut 5 bases from V and 2 bases from J; bases unmatched to any gene: 6.

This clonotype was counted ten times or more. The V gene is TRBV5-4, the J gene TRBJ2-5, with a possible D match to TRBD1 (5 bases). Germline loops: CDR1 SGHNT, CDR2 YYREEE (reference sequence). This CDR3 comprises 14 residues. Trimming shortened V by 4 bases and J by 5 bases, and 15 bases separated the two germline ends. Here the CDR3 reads CASSLQGAEETQYF. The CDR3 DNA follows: TGTGCCAGCAGCCTCCAGGGTGCGGAGGAGACCCAGTACTTC.

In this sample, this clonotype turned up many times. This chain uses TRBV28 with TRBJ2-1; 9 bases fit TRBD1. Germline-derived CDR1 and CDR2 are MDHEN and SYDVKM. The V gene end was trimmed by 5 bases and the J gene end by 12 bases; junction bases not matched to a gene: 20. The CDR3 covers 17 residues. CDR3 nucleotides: TGTGCCAGCAGTAGTCCCGGGACAGGGCCCAGGAGAGGATCGCAGTTCTTC. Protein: CASSSPGTGPRRGSQFF. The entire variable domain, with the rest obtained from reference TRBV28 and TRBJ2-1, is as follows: DVKVTQSSRYLVKRTGEKVFLECVQDMDHENMFWYRQDPGLGLRLIYFSYDVKMKEKGDIPEGYSVSREKKERFSLILESASTNQTSMYLCASSSPGTGPRRGSQFFGPGTRLTVL.

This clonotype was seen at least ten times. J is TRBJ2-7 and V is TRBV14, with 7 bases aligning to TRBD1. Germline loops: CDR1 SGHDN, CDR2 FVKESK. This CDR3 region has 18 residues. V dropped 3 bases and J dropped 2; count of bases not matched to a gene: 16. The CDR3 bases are TGTGCCAGCAGCCACTTAACACCGGGACAGCTGAGCCCCTACGAGCAGTACGTC. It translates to CASSHLTPGQLSPYEQYV.

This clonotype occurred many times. The CDR3 DNA sequence: TGTGCCATCTCCGAGGGCAGGGAGGGCACTGAAGCTTTCTTT. Amino acids: CAISEGREGTEAFF. The chain recombines TRBV10-3 with TRBJ1-1, with D possibly being TRBD1 (5 bases). V lost 8 bases and J 4 bases, leaving 17 bases between the germline ends. CDR3 size: 14 residues. Germline CDR1 reads ENHRY; CDR2 reads SYGVKD.

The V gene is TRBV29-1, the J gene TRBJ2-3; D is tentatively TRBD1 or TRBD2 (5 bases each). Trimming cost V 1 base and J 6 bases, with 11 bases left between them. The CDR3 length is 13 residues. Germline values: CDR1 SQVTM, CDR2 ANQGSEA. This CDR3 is CSVEGPGDDTQYF. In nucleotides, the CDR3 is TGCAGCGTTGAAGGCCCCGGGGACGATACGCAGTATTTT.

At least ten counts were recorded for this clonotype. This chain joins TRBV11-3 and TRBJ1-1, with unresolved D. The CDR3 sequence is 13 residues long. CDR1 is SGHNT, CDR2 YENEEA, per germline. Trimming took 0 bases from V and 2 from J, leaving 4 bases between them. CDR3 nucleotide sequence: TGTGCCAGCAGCTTAGATCCCAACACTGAAGCTTTCTTT. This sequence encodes CASSLDPNTEAFF.

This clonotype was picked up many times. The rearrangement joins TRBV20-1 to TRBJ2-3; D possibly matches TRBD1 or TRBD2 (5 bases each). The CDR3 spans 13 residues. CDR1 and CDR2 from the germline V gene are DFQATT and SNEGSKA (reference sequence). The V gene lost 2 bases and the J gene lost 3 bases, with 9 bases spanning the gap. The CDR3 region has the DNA TGCAGTGCTAGACGGGACGAGACAGATACGCAGTATTTT. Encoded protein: CSARRDETDTQYF.

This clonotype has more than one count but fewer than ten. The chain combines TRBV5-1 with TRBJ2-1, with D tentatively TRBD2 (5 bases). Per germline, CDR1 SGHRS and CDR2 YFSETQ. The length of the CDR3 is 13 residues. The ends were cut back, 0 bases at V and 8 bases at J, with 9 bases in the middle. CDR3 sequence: CASSLVGRDEQFF. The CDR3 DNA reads TGCGCCAGCAGCTTGGTAGGGCGGGATGAGCAGTTCTTC. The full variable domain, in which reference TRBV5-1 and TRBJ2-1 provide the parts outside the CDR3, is KAGVTQTPRYLIKTRGQQVTLSCSPISGHRSVSWYQQTPGQGLQFLFEYFSETQRNKGNFPGRFSGRQFSNSRSEMNVSTLELGDSALYLCASSLVGRDEQFFGPGTRLTVL.

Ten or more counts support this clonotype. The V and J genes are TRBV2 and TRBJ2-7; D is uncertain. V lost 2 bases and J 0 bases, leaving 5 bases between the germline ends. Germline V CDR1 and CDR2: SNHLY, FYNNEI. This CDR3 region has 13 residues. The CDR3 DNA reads TGTGCCAGCAGTGAACCGGTCTCCTACGAGCAGTACTTC. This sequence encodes CASSEPVSYEQYF.

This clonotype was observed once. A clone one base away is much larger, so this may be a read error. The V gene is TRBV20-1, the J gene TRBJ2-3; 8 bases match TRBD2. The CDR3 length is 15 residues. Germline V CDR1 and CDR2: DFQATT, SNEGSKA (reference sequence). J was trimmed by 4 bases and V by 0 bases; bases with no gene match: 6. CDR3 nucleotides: TGCAGTGCTAGAGATGTACAGCGGGGGTCAGATACGCAGTATTTT. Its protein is CSARDVQRGSDTQYF.

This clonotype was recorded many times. The CDR3 is CASSLNRVTYEQFF. The DNA of the CDR3 is TGTGCCAGCAGCTTGAATCGGGTTACTTACGAGCAGTTCTTC. The V call is TRBV11-2, the J call TRBJ2-1; no definite D call. V was shortened by 3 bases and J by 10 bases, with 16 bases between the two germline ends. The CDR3 has 14 residues. Germline V gene lookup returns CDR1 SGHAT and CDR2 FQNNGV. Drawing the rest from reference TRBV11-2 and TRBJ2-1, the complete variable domain is EAGVAQSPRYKIIEKRQSVAFWCNPISGHATLYWYQQILGQGPKLLIQFQNNGVVDDSQLPKDRFSAERLKGVDSTLKIQPAKLEDSAVYLCASSLNRVTYEQFFGPGTRLTVL.

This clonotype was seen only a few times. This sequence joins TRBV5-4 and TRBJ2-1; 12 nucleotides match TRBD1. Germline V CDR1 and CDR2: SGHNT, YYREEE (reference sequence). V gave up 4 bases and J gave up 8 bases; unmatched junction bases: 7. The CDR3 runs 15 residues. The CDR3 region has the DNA TGTGCCAGCAGCGCGGGGACAGGGGGCGGCTATGAGCAGTTCTTC. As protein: CASSAGTGGGYEQFF.

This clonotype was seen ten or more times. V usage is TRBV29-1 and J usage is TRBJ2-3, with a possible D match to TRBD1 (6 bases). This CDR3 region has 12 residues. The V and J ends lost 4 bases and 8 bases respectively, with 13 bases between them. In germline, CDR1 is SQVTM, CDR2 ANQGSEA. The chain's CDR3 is CSVGGLDSTQYF. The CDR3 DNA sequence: TGCAGCGTTGGGGGCCTGGACAGTACGCAGTATTTT.

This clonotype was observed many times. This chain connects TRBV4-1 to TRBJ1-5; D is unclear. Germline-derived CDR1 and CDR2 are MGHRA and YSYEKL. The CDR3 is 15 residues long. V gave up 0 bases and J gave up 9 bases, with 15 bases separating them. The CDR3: CASSQEGLEVRPQHF. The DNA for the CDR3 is TGCGCCAGCAGCCAAGAAGGACTGGAGGTGAGGCCCCAGCATTTT.